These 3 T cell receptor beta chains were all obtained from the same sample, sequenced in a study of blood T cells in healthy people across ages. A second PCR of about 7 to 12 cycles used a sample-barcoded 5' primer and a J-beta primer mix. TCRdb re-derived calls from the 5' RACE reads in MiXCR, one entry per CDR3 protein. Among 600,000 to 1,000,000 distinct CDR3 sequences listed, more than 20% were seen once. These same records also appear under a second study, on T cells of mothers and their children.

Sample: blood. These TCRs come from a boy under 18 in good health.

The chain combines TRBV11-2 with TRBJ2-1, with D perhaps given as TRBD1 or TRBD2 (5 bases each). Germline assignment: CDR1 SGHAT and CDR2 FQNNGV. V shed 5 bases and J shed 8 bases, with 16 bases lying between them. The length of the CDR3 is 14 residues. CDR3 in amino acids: CASSQGPMGDEQFF. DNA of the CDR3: TGTGCCAGCAGCCAGGGACCGATGGGCGATGAGCAGTTCTTC.

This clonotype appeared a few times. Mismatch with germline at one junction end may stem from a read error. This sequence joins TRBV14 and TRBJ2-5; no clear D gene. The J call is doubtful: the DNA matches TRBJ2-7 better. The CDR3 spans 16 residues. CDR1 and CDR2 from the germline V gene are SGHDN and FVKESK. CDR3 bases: TGCGCCAGCAGCCAAGACTTACAAAGGAGCTCCTACGAGCAGTACTTC. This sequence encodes CASSQDLQRSSYEQYF.

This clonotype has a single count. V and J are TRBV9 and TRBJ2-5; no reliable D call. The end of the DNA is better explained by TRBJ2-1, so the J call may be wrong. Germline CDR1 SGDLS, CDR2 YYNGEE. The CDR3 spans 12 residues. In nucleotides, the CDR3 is TGTGCCAGCAGCGTAGTCTCGAGTGAGCAGTTCTTC. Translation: CASSVVSSEQFF.